The 19 T cell receptor beta chains given below trace back to one sample, sequenced in a study of shared clonotypes between healthy human individuals. Data came from immunoSEQ multiplex PCR; TCRdb stores just in-frame clones and leaves some out. The table has 450,000 or so clones, approximately 71% seen once. Sequencing was done on a sample of PBMCs. Every receptor here comes from a woman between 35 and 50 years old in good health. Some clones in this sample may be carry-over from other donors' samples.

This clone was detected many times. V gene TRBV23-1 combines with J gene TRBJ1-4; weak D call: TRBD1 (6 bases). TRBV23-1 is an open reading frame whose function is uncertain. V was clipped by 0 bases and J by 6 bases, with 11 bases between them. This CDR3 comprises 15 residues. Here the CDR3 reads CASSQSGQQDEKLFF. The CDR3 DNA is TGCGCCAGCAGTCAATCGGGACAACAGGATGAAAAACTGTTTTTT.

The chain uses TRBV7-9 and TRBJ2-5; 10 nucleotides match TRBD1. The CDR3 length is 14 residues. The germline gives CDR1 SEHNR, CDR2 FQNEAQ (reference sequence). Losses at the gene ends were 5 bases for V and 5 bases for J; bases not matched to a gene: 5. CDR3: CASSRGQGWETQYF. CDR3 sequence (DNA): TGTGCCAGCAGCCGGGGACAGGGGTGGGAGACCCAGTACTTC. The whole variable domain, remainder taken from reference TRBV7-9 and TRBJ2-5, is DTGVSQNPRHKITKRGQNVTFRCDPISEHNRLYWYRQTLGQGPEFLTYFQNEAQLEKSRLLSDRFSAERPKGSFSTLEIQRTEQGDSAMYLCASSRGQGWETQYFGPGTRLLVL.

The chain links TRBV15 to TRBJ2-2; possibly TRBD2 for D (5 bases). There are 14 residues in the CDR3. V gave up 4 bases and J gave up 2 bases, with 8 bases separating them. Germline CDR1 and CDR2: LNHNV and YYDKDF (reference sequence). CDR3: CATSIWTNTGELFF. CDR3 coding DNA: TGTGCCACCAGCATCTGGACTAACACCGGGGAGCTGTTTTTT.

Comments on this clone: Other DNA variants within this sample encode the same CDR3. The rearrangement uses TRBV6-5 and TRBJ2-7; the match to TRBD1 covers 8 bases. Germline V gene data show CDR1 as MNHEY and CDR2 as SVGAGI. This CDR3 has 14 amino acids. Trimming removed 6 bases from V and 0 bases from J; junction bases left unmatched: 4. CDR3 coding DNA: TGTGCCAGCAGACGCGGACAGGGCTCCTACGAGCAGTACTTC. The encoded protein is CASRRGQGSYEQYF.

This chain links TRBV30 with TRBJ1-5; D remains ambiguous. Looked up from germline, CDR1 is GTSNPN and CDR2 is SVGIG (reference sequence). CDR3 length: 13 residues. Trimming took off 2 bases at V and 4 bases at J, with 9 bases between the two ends. CDR3 sequence reads: CAWSNGVNQPQHF. CDR3 sequence (DNA): TGTGCCTGGAGTAACGGAGTAAATCAGCCCCAGCATTTT.

The V gene is TRBV11-2, the J gene TRBJ2-1; the match to TRBD2 covers 7 bases. CDR3 length: 13 amino acids. The germline gives CDR1 SGHAT, CDR2 FQNNGV. Unmatched junction bases numbered 6, after V lost 4 bases and J lost 9 bases. The CDR3 loop is CASSSGLFSEQFF. CDR3 bases: TGTGCCAGCAGCTCGGGACTATTCAGTGAGCAGTTCTTC.

This sequence joins TRBV20-1 and TRBJ1-1; TRBD1 is a possible D gene (5 bases). This CDR3 is built from 11 residues. Germline-derived CDR1 and CDR2 are DFQATT and SNEGSKA (reference sequence). V was trimmed by 7 bases and J by 1 base, leaving 7 bases between them. CDR3 protein: CSGRENTEAFF. For the CDR3, the DNA is TGCAGTGGCAGGGAGAACACTGAAGCTTTCTTT.

In this sample, this clone turned up once. The chain uses TRBV5-4 and TRBJ2-1; the match to TRBD2 covers 7 bases. CDR1 is SGHNT and CDR2 is YYREEE in the germline V gene (reference sequence). There are 14 residues in the CDR3. With 0 bases clipped from V and 6 bases from J, the junction kept 3 bases outside the gene matches. The CDR3 coding sequence is TGTGCCAGCAGCTTGGCGGGGACTATCAATGAGCAGTTCTTC. This gives the protein CASSLAGTINEQFF.

This clone has a single count. This rearrangement joins TRBV7-8 to TRBJ2-1; 14 positions match TRBD2. The V and J ends lost 1 base and 10 bases, in that order; junction bases with no gene match: 6. This CDR3 has 16 residues. Per germline, CDR1 SGHVS and CDR2 FQNEAQ. The CDR3 bases are TGTGCCAGCAGCTTAGAGGGGACTAGCGGGAGATACGAGCAGTTCTTC. Translating gives CASSLEGTSGRYEQFF.

V gene TRBV6-5 combines with J gene TRBJ2-1; 14 bases fit TRBD2. CDR3 size: 15 residues. The ends lost 9 bases at V and 7 bases at J; junction bases unmatched: 8. Germline V CDR1 and CDR2: MNHEY, SVGAGI. CDR3 in amino acids: CASYGTSGRGNEQFF. CDR3 sequence (DNA): TGTGCCAGTTACGGGACTAGCGGGAGAGGTAATGAGCAGTTCTTC.

The CDR3 coding sequence is TGCAGCGTCGGAGCGGGAGAGGGAGATACGCAGTATTTT. Translated, it gives CSVGAGEGDTQYF. The rearrangement joins TRBV29-1 to TRBJ2-3; 8 bases map to TRBD2. There are 13 residues in the CDR3. CDR1 and CDR2 (germline): SQVTM, ANQGSEA. The trim removed 6 bases at V and 5 bases at J, leaving 7 bases unmatched.

The chain couples TRBV4-3 to TRBJ2-4; 14 bases map to TRBD2. The CDR3 is 16 residues long. Looked up from germline, CDR1 is LGHNA and CDR2 is YSLEER. Trimming cost V 4 bases and J 6 bases; bases outside gene matches: 5. CDR3 bases: TGCGCCAGCAGCCTAGGACTAGCGGGAGGCGGAAACATTCAGTACTTC. Translating it yields CASSLGLAGGGNIQYF.

CDR3 region: CASRVDRTSGNTIYF. The CDR3 DNA reads as TGTGCCAGCAGAGTAGACAGGACTTCTGGAAACACCATATATTTT. The gene calls are TRBV2 and TRBJ1-3; D might be TRBD1 (6 bases). CDR1 is SNHLY and CDR2 is FYNNEI in the germline V gene. V was cut by 6 bases and J by 1 base, with 13 bases left in between. The length of the CDR3 is 15 residues.

As to this clone: This likely traces to a read error, being one base from a far larger clone. J is TRBJ2-2 and V is TRBV15, with a weak D call TRBD2 (6 bases). The V and J ends lost 6 bases and 3 bases respectively, with 14 bases between them. Looked up from germline, CDR1 is LNHNV and CDR2 is YYDKDF (reference sequence). The CDR3 has 15 amino acids. The CDR3 coding sequence is TGTGCCACCAGGCGGGACGGGGAAGACACCGGGGAGCTGTTTTTT. Its translation is CATRRDGEDTGELFF.

The table lists this clone with a count of one. The chain joins TRBV5-4 to TRBJ1-1, with a possible D match to TRBD1 (6 bases). V was pared by 0 bases and J by 1 base, with 7 bases between. The CDR3 spans 14 residues. Germline loops: CDR1 SGHNT, CDR2 YYREEE (reference sequence). The CDR3 DNA is TGTGCCAGCAGCTTGGAGGGGGGGAACACTGAAGCTTTCTTT. Translating it yields CASSLEGGNTEAFF.

V is TRBV28 and J is TRBJ1-4; no clear D gene. Germline values: CDR1 MDHEN, CDR2 SYDVKM. The CDR3 contains 14 residues. V was clipped by 2 bases and J by 1 base, with 5 bases between them. The CDR3 region is CASSLDGTNEKLFF. CDR3 coding DNA: TGTGCCAGCAGTTTAGACGGAACTAATGAAAAACTGTTTTTT.

Points on this clone: A far larger clone is just one base off, so this is likely a read error. CDR3: CACSLGRSGANVLTF. CDR3 in DNA: TGTGCCTGCAGCTTAGGTCGCTCTGGGGCCAACGTCCTGACTTTC. The chain combines TRBV13 with TRBJ2-6; no firm D call. CDR1 is PRHDT, CDR2 FYEKMQ, per germline (reference sequence). The CDR3 contains 15 residues.

V usage is TRBV2 and J usage is TRBJ2-5; 13 positions agree with TRBD2. Germline values: CDR1 SNHLY, CDR2 FYNNEI. Trimming took 6 bases from V and 1 from J; bases not matched to a gene: 8. This CDR3 spans 17 amino acids. The CDR3 bases are TGTGCCAGCAGGAAAGGGACTAGCGGGGCCTTCCAAGAGACCCAGTACTTC. Protein product: CASRKGTSGAFQETQYF. Using reference TRBV2 and TRBJ2-5 for the parts outside the CDR3, the full variable domain is EPEVTQTPSHQVTQMGQEVILRCVPISNHLYFYWYRQILGQKVEFLVSFYNNEISEKSEIFDDQFSVERPDGSNFTLKIRSTKLEDSAMYFCASRKGTSGAFQETQYFGPGTRLLVL.

The chain recombines TRBV18 with TRBJ2-5, with D hard to call. V lost 5 bases and J lost 0, with 4 bases in between. This CDR3 spans 12 amino acids. CDR1 KGHSH and CDR2 LQKENI come from the germline V gene. The CDR3 here is CASSTNQETQYF. The CDR3 DNA is TGTGCCAGCTCAACAAACCAAGAGACCCAGTACTTC. Full variable domain (rest looked up from reference TRBV18 and TRBJ2-5): NAGVMQNPRHLVRRRGQEARLRCSPMKGHSHVYWYRQLPEEGLKFMVYLQKENIIDESGMPKERFSAEFPKEGPSILRIQQVVRGDSAAYFCASSTNQETQYFGPGTRLLVL.